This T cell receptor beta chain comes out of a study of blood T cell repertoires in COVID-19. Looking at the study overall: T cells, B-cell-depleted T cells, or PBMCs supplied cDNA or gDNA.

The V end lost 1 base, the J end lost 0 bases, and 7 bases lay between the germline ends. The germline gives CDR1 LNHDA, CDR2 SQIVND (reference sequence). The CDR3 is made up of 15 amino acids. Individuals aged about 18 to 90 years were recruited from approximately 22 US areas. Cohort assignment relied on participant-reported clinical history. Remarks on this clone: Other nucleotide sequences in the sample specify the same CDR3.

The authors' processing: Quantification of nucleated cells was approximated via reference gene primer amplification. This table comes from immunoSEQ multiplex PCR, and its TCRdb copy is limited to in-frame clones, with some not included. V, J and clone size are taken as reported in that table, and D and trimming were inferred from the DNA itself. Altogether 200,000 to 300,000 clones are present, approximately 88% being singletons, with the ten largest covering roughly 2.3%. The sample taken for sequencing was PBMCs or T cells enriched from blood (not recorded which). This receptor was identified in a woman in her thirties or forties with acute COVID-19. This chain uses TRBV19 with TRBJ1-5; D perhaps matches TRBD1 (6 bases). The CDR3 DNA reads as TGTGCCAGTAGTATAGGGACAGCTAGCAATCAGCCCCAGCATTTT. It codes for CASSIGTASNQPQHF.